This TCR beta chain was sequenced during a study of blood T cells in healthy people across ages. V lost 2 bases and J lost 5, with 16 bases in between. The CDR3 is made up of 16 amino acids. Germline V gives CDR1 LGHNT, CDR2 FRNRAP. For the second PCR, which ran for about 6 to 11 cycles, a sample-barcoded 5' primer and a J-beta primer mix were used. TCRdb re-derived calls from the 5' RACE reads in MiXCR, one entry per CDR3 protein. The sample gives about 900,000 distinct CDR3 sequences, approximately 59% of which show up once; 25% to 30% is in the top ten. The V call is TRBV12-5, the J call TRBJ2-1, with a tentative D call TRBD1 (5 bases). The material sequenced was blood. This clonotype was sampled from a man aged 25-40 years in good health. CDR3 nucleotides: TGTGCTAGTGGTTTGCCACCTTTTGGCAGGGACAATGAGCAGTTCTTC. This gives the protein CASGLPPFGRDNEQFF.